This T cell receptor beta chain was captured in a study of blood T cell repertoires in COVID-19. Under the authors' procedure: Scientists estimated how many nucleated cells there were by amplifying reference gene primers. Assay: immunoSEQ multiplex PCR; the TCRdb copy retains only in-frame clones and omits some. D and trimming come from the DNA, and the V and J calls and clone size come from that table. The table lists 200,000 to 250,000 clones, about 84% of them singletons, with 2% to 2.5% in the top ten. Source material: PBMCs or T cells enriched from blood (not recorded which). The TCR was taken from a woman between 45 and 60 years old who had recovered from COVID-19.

CDR3 sequence reads: CASSQAKDTQYF. CDR3 in DNA: TGCGCCAGCAGCCAAGCCAAAGATACGCAGTATTTT. V gene TRBV4-1 combines with J gene TRBJ2-3; D not resolved. Germline CDR1 and CDR2: MGHRA and YSYEKL. This CDR3 is 12 amino acids long. V lost 1 base, J lost 5 bases, and 4 bases lay in between.